One sample yielded the 24 T cell receptor beta chains listed below, sequenced in a study of T cell responses to AZD1222 COVID-19 vaccine. Produced via immunoSEQ multiplex PCR; TCRdb's table is partial and in-frame only. The sample has about 100,000 clones; roughly 84% are singletons. Here the sequenced sample was peripheral blood, taken on day 0 of AZD1222 vaccination. Receptor source: an adult in good health.

In its sample, this clone was seen once. The genes are TRBV5-4 and TRBJ2-3; no clear D. CDR1 is SGHNT and CDR2 is YYREEE in the germline V gene (reference sequence). Trimming took 0 bases from V and 5 from J, leaving 16 bases between them. CDR3 length: 16 amino acids. For the CDR3, the DNA is TGTGCCAGCAGCTTGGCCTCTGCGGCGAGTTTAGATACGCAGTATTTT. Amino acids: CASSLASAASLDTQYF.

The table lists this clone with a few counts. The chain couples TRBV7-9 to TRBJ1-2; D unclear. This CDR3 has 12 residues. V was trimmed by 8 bases and J by 5 bases, leaving 12 bases between them. Germline lookup yields CDR1 SEHNR and CDR2 FQNEAQ (reference sequence). CDR3: CASDAYQYGYTF. CDR3 DNA: TGTGCCAGCGATGCTTATCAGTATGGCTACACCTTC.

This clone was counted between two and nine times. This chain joins TRBV3-1 (or the pseudogene TRBV3-2) and TRBJ2-7; possibly TRBD2 for D (6 bases). The V end lost 2 bases, the J end lost 6 bases, and 17 bases lay between the germline ends. Looked up from germline, CDR1 is LGHDT and CDR2 is YNNKEL (reference sequence). This CDR3 comprises 15 residues. CDR3 coding DNA: TGTGCCAGCAGCCAATGGGCTAGCGACGTCCGCGAGCAGTACTTC. As protein: CASSQWASDVREQYF.

V usage is TRBV19 and J usage is TRBJ2-5, with 8 bases fitting TRBD2. Germline V gene data show CDR1 as LNHDA and CDR2 as SQIVND (reference sequence). CDR3 length: 16 residues. V lost 2 bases to trimming and J lost 2 bases; unmatched junction nucleotides: 7. CDR3 sequence reads: CASSILRGTSQETQYF. CDR3 coding DNA: TGTGCCAGTAGTATATTAAGGGGGACTAGTCAAGAGACCCAGTACTTC.

The J gene is TRBJ2-7, the V gene TRBV7-2, with 10 bases aligning to TRBD1. The J segment lost 7 bases and the V segment lost 6 bases, leaving 6 bases of the junction unmatched. The germline V gene has CDR1 SGHTA and CDR2 FQGNSA. The CDR3 is made up of 13 amino acids. In DNA, the CDR3 is TGTGCCAGCAGAGTACGACAGGGGGCAGAGCAGTACTTC. It codes for CASRVRQGAEQYF.

The CDR3 sequence: CASSKYGDRNTEAFF. CDR3 in DNA: TGTGCCAGTAGTAAGTACGGGGATCGGAACACTGAAGCTTTCTTT. The genes are TRBV19 and TRBJ1-1; no clear D gene. Trimming cost V 4 bases and J 1 base, with 13 bases left between them. The germline CDR1 and CDR2 sequences are LNHDA and SQIVND (reference sequence). The CDR3 runs 15 residues. Filled out from reference TRBV19 and TRBJ1-1, the complete variable domain reads DGGITQSPKYLFRKEGQNVTLSCEQNLNHDAMYWYRQDPGQGLRLIYYSQIVNDFQKGDIAEGYSVSREKKESFPLTVTSAQKNPTAFYLCASSKYGDRNTEAFFGQGTRLTVV.

In DNA, the CDR3 is TGTGCCAGCAGTCCCAATCCCCTCCGGTGGAACACTGAAGCTTTCTTT. Protein product: CASSPNPLRWNTEAFF. The chain joins TRBV6-2 or TRBV6-3 to TRBJ1-1; D unclear. CDR3 size: 16 residues. The germline V gene has CDR1 MNHEY and CDR2 SVGEGT. Deletions cut 5 bases from V and 1 base from J, with 17 bases between.

The chain recombines TRBV19 with TRBJ2-6; 10 nucleotides agree with TRBD1. The J segment lost 0 bases and the V segment lost 8 bases, leaving 4 bases of the junction unmatched. This CDR3 is built from 16 residues. Germline CDR1 reads LNHDA; CDR2 reads SQIVND (reference sequence). The CDR3 bases are TGTGCCAGTTCCGGGACAGGGGACTCTGGGGCCAACGTCCTGACTTTC. Amino acids: CASSGTGDSGANVLTF.

The chain combines TRBV27 with TRBJ2-7, with D perhaps TRBD1 or TRBD2 (7 bases each). The CDR3 extends over 17 amino acids. V was shortened by 5 bases and J by 2 bases, with 22 bases between the two germline ends. Per the germline V gene, CDR1 is MNHEY and CDR2 is SMNVEV (reference sequence). Here the CDR3 DNA reads TGTGCCAGCAGTCGCAATATTGGGGGGGGACAGACCTACGAGCAGTACTTC. This translates into CASSRNIGGGQTYEQYF.

The chain employs TRBV10-3 and TRBJ1-2, with 10 bases that match TRBD1. This CDR3 comprises 17 residues. Unmatched junction bases numbered 4, after V lost 0 bases and J lost 0 bases. Looked up from germline, CDR1 is ENHRY and CDR2 is SYGVKD. In DNA, the CDR3 is TGTGCCATCAGTGAGTCGGGACAGGGGCCAGCTAACTATGGCTACACCTTC. Translated, it gives CAISESGQGPANYGYTF.

The rearrangement joins TRBV19 to TRBJ2-7; 11 bases fit TRBD2. The CDR3 has 15 amino acids. CDR1 LNHDA and CDR2 SQIVND come from the germline V gene (reference sequence). V lost 6 bases, J lost 3 bases, and 7 bases stayed unmatched. Here the CDR3 DNA reads TGTGCCAGTAGGGGACTAGCGGCTTCCAACTACGAGCAGTACTTC. It codes for CASRGLAASNYEQYF.

J is TRBJ2-3 and V is TRBV6-5, with 11 bases lining up with TRBD2. V trimming: 7 bases; J trimming: 4 bases; junction bases outside the gene matches: 7. The germline gives CDR1 MNHEY, CDR2 SVGAGI. The CDR3 length is 15 residues. The CDR3: CASNSGRAGADTQYF. The CDR3 DNA reads as TGTGCCAGCAATAGCGGGAGGGCCGGCGCAGATACGCAGTATTTT.

This chain connects TRBV13 to TRBJ2-3, with TRBD2 matching over 9 bases. Germline CDR1 PRHDT, CDR2 FYEKMQ (reference sequence). The CDR3 length is 13 residues. J gave up 8 bases and V 5 bases, and 5 bases lay outside the gene matches. CDR3 bases: TGTGCCAGCAGCCATTTAGCGGGAGCTACGCAGTATTTT. Encoded protein: CASSHLAGATQYF.

The V call is TRBV29-1, the J call TRBJ1-5; D is unclear. The CDR3 is 12 residues long. CDR1 is SQVTM and CDR2 is ANQGSEA in the germline V gene. The V gene lost 6 bases and the J gene lost 2 bases, with 8 bases spanning the gap. CDR3 DNA sequence: TGCAGCGTCGTTAACGGCAATCAGCCCCAGCATTTT. It specifies CSVVNGNQPQHF.

The genes are TRBV5-1 and TRBJ2-7; D not resolved. Germline CDR1 and CDR2: SGHRS and YFSETQ. The CDR3 length is 12 residues. V lost 0 bases and J lost 7, with 8 bases in between. For the CDR3, the DNA is TGCGCCAGCAGCTTGGACTTCCTAGAGCAGTACTTC. Translation: CASSLDFLEQYF.

The chain recombines TRBV11-2 with TRBJ2-1; 7 nucleotides agree with TRBD2. Per the germline V gene, CDR1 is SGHAT and CDR2 is FQNNGV. The V and J ends lost 1 base and 6 bases, in that order; junction bases with no gene match: 9. This CDR3 region has 16 residues. CDR3 DNA: TGTGCCAGCAGCTTAGGGAGGGAGGGATTTGGCAATGAGCAGTTCTTC. Protein product: CASSLGREGFGNEQFF.

This chain joins TRBV30 and TRBJ1-2; TRBD1 is a possible D gene (5 bases). The CDR3 extends over 15 amino acids. Germline loops: CDR1 GTSNPN, CDR2 SVGIG (reference sequence). The V and J ends lost 0 bases and 4 bases respectively, with 15 bases between them. Written as DNA, the CDR3 is TGTGCCTGGAGTGTCCCCCCGGGACCTTTCTATGGCTACACCTTC. This gives the protein CAWSVPPGPFYGYTF.

This clone came up once. This chain links TRBV19 with TRBJ2-7; weak D call: TRBD1 (7 bases). In germline, CDR1 is LNHDA, CDR2 SQIVND (reference sequence). The length of the CDR3 is 16 residues. Trimming stripped 5 bases from V and 2 bases from J, with 19 bases between. The CDR3 is CASSRPGRGATYEQYF. CDR3 nucleotides: TGTGCCAGTAGTCGCCCGGGCAGGGGGGCCACCTACGAGCAGTACTTC.

The rearrangement uses TRBV18 and TRBJ1-2; perhaps TRBD1 as D (6 bases). Looked up from germline, CDR1 is KGHSH and CDR2 is LQKENI. CDR3 length: 14 amino acids. Trimming took 6 bases from V and 4 from J, leaving 15 bases between them. CDR3 protein: CASSPSGTSYGYTF. CDR3 nucleotide sequence: TGTGCCAGCTCCCCCTCGGGGACAAGCTATGGCTACACCTTC.

This clone appeared once. CDR3 DNA sequence: TGTGCCAGCAGACATGGACAGCAATACAATGAGCAGTTCTTC. Encoded protein: CASRHGQQYNEQFF. The V and J genes are TRBV11-1 and TRBJ2-1; D may be TRBD1 (6 bases). Germline CDR1 reads SGHAT; CDR2 reads FQDESV (reference sequence). V lost 6 bases and J 4 bases, leaving 13 bases between the germline ends. This CDR3 has 14 residues. The full variable domain, completed using reference TRBV11-1 and TRBJ2-1, is EAEVAQSPRYKITEKSQAVAFWCDPISGHATLYWYRQILGQGPELLVQFQDESVVDDSQLPKDRFSAERLKGVDSTLKIQPAELGDSAMYLCASRHGQQYNEQFFGPGTRLTVL.

The chain has TRBV7-2 and TRBJ2-7, with unresolved D. Germline CDR1 is SGHTA and CDR2 is FQGNSA. The length of the CDR3 is 15 residues. With 3 bases removed from V and 3 bases from J, the gap between germline ends came to 15 bases. CDR3 loop: CASSFNAALYYEQYF. The DNA of the CDR3 is TGTGCCAGCAGCTTCAACGCAGCTCTGTACTACGAGCAGTACTTC.

The V call is TRBV27, the J call TRBJ2-7; D might be TRBD1 (6 bases). The CDR3 runs to 16 residues. CDR1 is MNHEY, CDR2 SMNVEV, per germline (reference sequence). The V gene lost 7 bases and the J gene lost 1 base, with 20 bases spanning the gap. The CDR3 loop reads CASKRGSADSSYEQYF. CDR3 in DNA: TGTGCCAGCAAGAGGGGGTCGGCTGACTCTTCCTACGAGCAGTACTTC.

A single count supports this clone. This chain links TRBV3-1 (or the pseudogene TRBV3-2) with TRBJ2-7, with 7 bases that match TRBD1. V was pared by 1 base and J by 3 bases, with 3 bases of the junction left unmatched. This CDR3 region has 14 residues. Germline lookup yields CDR1 LGHDT and CDR2 YNNKEL (reference sequence). The CDR3 bases are TGTGCCAGCAGCCAAGTGAGGGACAGCTACGAGCAGTACTTC. Amino acid sequence: CASSQVRDSYEQYF.

This clone was seen more than once but under ten times. V and J are TRBV4-1 and TRBJ2-7; D possibly corresponds to TRBD2 (6 bases). Deletions cut 4 bases from V and 4 bases from J, with 17 bases between. Germline CDR1 and CDR2: MGHRA and YSYEKL. The CDR3 is made up of 15 amino acids. CDR3 nucleotide sequence: TGCGCCAGCAGCCCCGGTCTGAGGGGAGGTTACGAGCAGTACTTC. Encoded protein: CASSPGLRGGYEQYF.